This entry lists 27 T cell receptor beta chains sequenced from one sample in a study of OX40 agonist ivuxolimab in advanced cancers. Profiled with immunoSEQ multiplex PCR; TCRdb holds only in-frame clones, not every one. The sample consists of 71,000 or so clones, about 84% of them appearing once. The specimen was CD4+ or CD8+ T cells sorted from blood, collected in a trial of the OX40 agonist ivuxolimab. These receptors all come from an adult with an advanced solid tumor such as melanoma, head and neck, liver or kidney cancer.

The chain recombines TRBV27 with TRBJ2-1, with 8 bases identical to TRBD1. Germline V CDR1 and CDR2: MNHEY, SMNVEV (reference sequence). CDR3 size: 15 residues. V was pared by 6 bases and J by 1 base, with 5 bases of the junction left unmatched. CDR3 sequence reads: CASRAQGGSYNEQFF. In DNA, the CDR3 is TGTGCCAGCAGGGCACAGGGGGGATCCTACAATGAGCAGTTCTTC.

The rearrangement joins TRBV4-1 to TRBJ1-4; D is possibly TRBD1 (5 bases). The CDR3 extends over 15 amino acids. Trimming removed 4 bases at V and 2 bases at J, with 11 bases between. Per germline, CDR1 MGHRA and CDR2 YSYEKL. This chain's CDR3 is CASSREGLTNEKLFF. The CDR3 bases are TGCGCCAGCAGCCGAGAGGGACTGACTAATGAAAAACTGTTTTTT.

The chain recombines TRBV2 with TRBJ2-5, with TRBD1 identical over 9 bases. Looked up from germline, CDR1 is SNHLY and CDR2 is FYNNEI. CDR3 length: 12 amino acids. V trimming: 6 bases; J trimming: 9 bases; junction bases outside the gene matches: 5. The CDR3 DNA reads as TGTGCCAGCAGGGGGACAGGGAGAGCCCAGTACTTC. As protein: CASRGTGRAQYF.

This chain uses TRBV4-3 with TRBJ2-7; D is ambiguous. Trimming left V 0 bases short and J 3 bases short, with 9 bases between. The CDR3 is 14 amino acids. Germline V gene data show CDR1 as LGHNA and CDR2 as YSLEER. For the CDR3, the DNA is TGCGCCAGCAGCCAAGATCGCTCGTTCTACGAGCAGTACTTC. This codes for CASSQDRSFYEQYF.

This chain joins TRBV18 and TRBJ1-2, with D possibly being TRBD1 (5 bases). The CDR3 loop spans 13 amino acids. V lost 6 bases and J 4 bases, leaving 12 bases between the germline ends. CDR1 and CDR2 (germline): KGHSH, LQKENI. The CDR3 is CASSPDRSYGYTF. The CDR3 coding sequence is TGTGCCAGCTCCCCTGACAGAAGCTATGGCTACACCTTC.

This chain uses TRBV19 with TRBJ2-1; the D gene could be TRBD1 or TRBD2 (5 bases each). Trimming took off 3 bases at V and 5 bases at J, with 20 bases between the two ends. The CDR3 spans 17 residues. In germline, CDR1 is LNHDA, CDR2 SQIVND (reference sequence). CDR3 coding DNA: TGTGCCAGTAGTATTTGGGACCAATACCTTAGACACAATGAGCAGTTCTTC. Amino acid sequence: CASSIWDQYLRHNEQFF.

This chain uses TRBV5-1 with TRBJ2-1; 9 nucleotides match TRBD1. J lost 7 bases, V lost 4 bases, and 6 bases had no gene match. CDR1 and CDR2 from the germline V gene are SGHRS and YFSETQ. The CDR3 spans 14 residues. CDR3 coding DNA: TGCGCCAGCAGCCCAGAACAGGGGGCGAATGAGCAGTTCTTC. Residues: CASSPEQGANEQFF.

This clone was seen a single time. The CDR3 DNA follows: TGTGCCAGCAGCGTAGGGACGGCGAACACCGGGGAGCTGTTTTTT. It yields the protein CASSVGTANTGELFF. This chain links TRBV9 with TRBJ2-2; D is uncertain. The V end lost 0 bases, the J end lost 0 bases, and 6 bases lay between the germline ends. Germline loops: CDR1 SGDLS, CDR2 YYNGEE. The CDR3 is 15 residues long.

The J gene is TRBJ2-3, the V gene TRBV5-4; 9 bases are a match to TRBD1. Unmatched junction bases numbered 2, after V lost 2 bases and J lost 7 bases. The CDR3 has 13 residues. The V gene's germline CDR1 is SGHNT and CDR2 YYREEE (reference sequence). Written as DNA, the CDR3 is TGTGCCAGCAGCTTACAGGGGGCCCATACGCAGTATTTT. It translates to CASSLQGAHTQYF.

This chain links TRBV4-2 with TRBJ2-1, with D perhaps matching TRBD1 (5 bases). CDR1 and CDR2 from the germline V gene are LGHNA and YNFKEQ. This CDR3 region has 13 residues. Trimming removed 4 bases at V and 9 bases at J, with 13 bases between. The CDR3 bases are TGTGCCAGCAGCCGGGATAGGGGCGGTGAGCAGTTCTTC. Its protein product is CASSRDRGGEQFF.

This clone occurred once. J is TRBJ1-1 and V is TRBV18, with TRBD1 matching 8 bases. The CDR3 loop spans 22 amino acids. After removal of 4 bases from V and 0 bases from J, the junction contained 25 bases not matched to a gene. In germline, CDR1 is KGHSH, CDR2 LQKENI. CDR3 region: CASSQFRLGQGASGGMNTEAFF. Here the CDR3 DNA reads TGTGCCAGCTCACAATTCCGGCTTGGTCAGGGGGCCTCCGGGGGCATGAACACTGAAGCTTTCTTT.

This clone has a handful of counts. V and J are TRBV19 and TRBJ2-7; TRBD1 matches at 7 bases. J was trimmed by 0 bases and V by 4 bases; bases with no gene match: 6. This CDR3 is 15 amino acids long. Germline values: CDR1 LNHDA, CDR2 SQIVND (reference sequence). This CDR3 is CASSTAGGLSYEQYF. The CDR3 bases are TGTGCCAGTAGTACGGCAGGGGGTCTCTCCTACGAGCAGTACTTC.

This clone showed up just a few times. This chain links TRBV2 with TRBJ1-2; the D gene is possibly TRBD1 (5 bases). The CDR3 spans 13 residues. Per germline, CDR1 SNHLY and CDR2 FYNNEI. V was pared by 5 bases and J by 3 bases, with 10 bases between. The CDR3 is CASSFPGYYGYTF. The DNA for the CDR3 is TGTGCCAGCAGTTTTCCAGGGTACTATGGCTACACCTTC. Variable domain in full (rest from reference TRBV2 and TRBJ1-2): EPEVTQTPSHQVTQMGQEVILRCVPISNHLYFYWYRQILGQKVEFLVSFYNNEISEKSEIFDDQFSVERPDGSNFTLKIRSTKLEDSAMYFCASSFPGYYGYTFGSGTRLTVV.

This sequence joins TRBV2 and TRBJ1-1, with D perhaps TRBD1 (5 bases). Germline V CDR1 and CDR2: SNHLY, FYNNEI. This CDR3 has 14 amino acids. The V end lost 6 bases, the J end lost 3 bases, and 14 bases lay between the germline ends. CDR3 sequence (DNA): TGTGCCAGCAGCCTTAAGGGGATATACACTGAAGCTTTCTTT. Translation gives CASSLKGIYTEAFF. Full variable domain (missing parts from reference TRBV2 and TRBJ1-1): EPEVTQTPSHQVTQMGQEVILRCVPISNHLYFYWYRQILGQKVEFLVSFYNNEISEKSEIFDDQFSVERPDGSNFTLKIRSTKLEDSAMYFCASSLKGIYTEAFFGQGTRLTVV.

CDR3 coding DNA: TGTGCCAGCGGACAGTCCGGAGGGGAGACCCAGTACTTC. Translation: CASGQSGGETQYF. The J gene is TRBJ2-5, the V gene TRBV27; the D gene could be TRBD1 or TRBD2 (6 bases each). The ends were cut back, 8 bases at V and 5 bases at J, with 15 bases in the middle. Germline assignment: CDR1 MNHEY and CDR2 SMNVEV (reference sequence). The CDR3 is made up of 13 amino acids.

This clone was picked up a small number of times. The chain recombines TRBV2 with TRBJ1-5; D not certain. This CDR3 is built from 15 residues. The V end was cut by 2 bases, the J end by 0 bases, with 8 bases between. Germline CDR1 is SNHLY and CDR2 is FYNNEI. CDR3 loop: CASSERAYSNQPQHF. Written as DNA, the CDR3 is TGTGCCAGCAGTGAAAGAGCTTATAGCAATCAGCCCCAGCATTTT.

The V call is TRBV28, the J call TRBJ1-2; D may be TRBD1 (5 bases). The CDR3 loop spans 14 amino acids. Germline CDR1 reads MDHEN; CDR2 reads SYDVKM. Trimming left V 3 bases short and J 4 bases short, with 12 bases between. CDR3 loop: CASSFGGESYGYTF. The CDR3 DNA is TGTGCCAGCAGTTTCGGGGGGGAAAGCTATGGCTACACCTTC.

This chain joins TRBV10-3 and TRBJ2-2, with D possibly called TRBD1 or TRBD2 (5 bases each). Germline V gene data show CDR1 as ENHRY and CDR2 as SYGVKD. This CDR3 spans 15 amino acids. V was cut by 0 bases and J by 4 bases, with 9 bases left in between. CDR3 residues: CAISESKGSTGELFF. The DNA of the CDR3 is TGTGCCATCAGTGAGTCGAAGGGGAGCACCGGGGAGCTGTTTTTT.

The chain is built from TRBV19 and TRBJ1-1; 10 bases align to TRBD1. The CDR3 has 14 amino acids. The V and J ends lost 5 bases and 4 bases, in that order; junction bases with no gene match: 4. Germline-derived CDR1 and CDR2 are LNHDA and SQIVND (reference sequence). The CDR3 loop is CASSVTGGGTEAFF. The CDR3 coding sequence is TGTGCCAGTAGTGTGACAGGGGGCGGCACTGAAGCTTTCTTT.

The chain is built from TRBV5-1 and TRBJ1-5; 9 bases align to TRBD1. CDR1 and CDR2 (germline): SGHRS, YFSETQ. The V gene end was trimmed by 4 bases and the J gene end by 3 bases; junction bases not matched to a gene: 5. The CDR3 contains 15 residues. The CDR3 sequence: CASSRTGETNQPQHF. Here the CDR3 DNA reads TGCGCCAGCAGCCGGACAGGGGAGACCAATCAGCCCCAGCATTTT.

The J gene is TRBJ1-1, the V gene TRBV28; 7 nucleotides line up with TRBD1. CDR3 length: 14 amino acids. V gave up 7 bases and J gave up 0 bases; unmatched junction bases: 5. The V gene's germline CDR1 is MDHEN and CDR2 SYDVKM. The CDR3 loop reads CASISGGMNTEAFF. CDR3 DNA: TGTGCCAGCATATCAGGGGGGATGAACACTGAAGCTTTCTTT. Looking up the rest from reference TRBV28 and TRBJ1-1 gives the full variable domain: DVKVTQSSRYLVKRTGEKVFLECVQDMDHENMFWYRQDPGLGLRLIYFSYDVKMKEKGDIPEGYSVSREKKERFSLILESASTNQTSMYLCASISGGMNTEAFFGQGTRLTVV.

The chain is built from TRBV27 and TRBJ1-3; D might be TRBD1 (5 bases). Trimming removed 5 bases at V and 8 bases at J, with 22 bases between. CDR3 length equals 16 residues. Germline assignment: CDR1 MNHEY and CDR2 SMNVEV (reference sequence). DNA for the CDR3: TGTGCCAGCAGTCCAGCTAGGGGCCGAGGGCTTGACACCATATATTTT. It is translated as CASSPARGRGLDTIYF.

This clone has only one observation. The rearrangement joins TRBV5-1 to TRBJ2-2; D could derive from TRBD1 or TRBD2 (6 bases each). Germline V CDR1 and CDR2: SGHRS, YFSETQ. The germline V and J ends were trimmed by 0 bases and 0 bases, with 12 bases remaining between them. The CDR3 spans 17 residues. CDR3 sequence reads: CASSLDGGTPNTGELFF. The CDR3 bases are TGCGCCAGCAGCTTGGACGGGGGCACCCCGAACACCGGGGAGCTGTTTTTT. Together with reference TRBV5-1 and TRBJ2-2, the CDR3 gives the full variable domain: KAGVTQTPRYLIKTRGQQVTLSCSPISGHRSVSWYQQTPGQGLQFLFEYFSETQRNKGNFPGRFSGRQFSNSRSEMNVSTLELGDSALYLCASSLDGGTPNTGELFFGEGSRLTVL.

In this sample, this clone turned up once. J is TRBJ1-1 and V is TRBV25-1, with unresolved D. V lost 2 bases, J lost 8 bases, and 9 bases lay in between. Per germline, CDR1 MGHDK and CDR2 SYGVNS. The length of the CDR3 is 12 residues. The CDR3 here is CASSEGLGEAFF. CDR3 sequence (DNA): TGTGCCAGCAGTGAAGGGCTGGGGGAAGCTTTCTTT.

The chain has TRBV18 and TRBJ1-4; possible D gene TRBD1, 6 bases. Germline V gene lookup returns CDR1 KGHSH and CDR2 LQKENI. CDR3 length equals 15 residues. Trimming shortened V by 1 base and J by 2 bases, and 8 bases separated the two germline ends. DNA for the CDR3: TGTGCCAGCTCACCACAAACAGGGACTAATGAAAAACTGTTTTTT. It is translated as CASSPQTGTNEKLFF.

The CDR3 DNA follows: TGTGCCAGCAGCTTCGTCAATCAGCCCCAGCATTTT. This encodes CASSFVNQPQHF. The V call is TRBV5-6, the J call TRBJ1-5; no definite D call. The germline V gene encodes CDR1 SGHDT and CDR2 YYEEEE. Deletions cut 2 bases from V and 3 bases from J, with 3 bases between. There are 12 residues in the CDR3.

V is TRBV28 and J is TRBJ2-7; 7 positions agree with TRBD2. This CDR3 is 13 amino acids long. After removal of 3 bases from V and 4 bases from J, the junction contained 3 bases not matched to a gene. The germline V gene encodes CDR1 MDHEN and CDR2 SYDVKM. The CDR3: CASSFDGGYEQYF. DNA for the CDR3: TGTGCCAGCAGTTTCGACGGGGGGTACGAGCAGTACTTC. Based on the CDR3 plus reference TRBV28 and TRBJ2-7, the full variable domain is DVKVTQSSRYLVKRTGEKVFLECVQDMDHENMFWYRQDPGLGLRLIYFSYDVKMKEKGDIPEGYSVSREKKERFSLILESASTNQTSMYLCASSFDGGYEQYFGPGTRLTVT.